This T cell receptor (beta chain) was sequenced for a study of blood T cell repertoires in COVID-19. The method was immunoSEQ multiplex PCR; TCRdb's version includes in-frame clones alone and lacks a portion of them. The data contain about 210,000 clones, approximately 80% of them seen just once; the ten biggest clones take up 3.5% to 5.5%. Germline V gene lookup returns CDR1 LGHNT and CDR2 FRNRAP. V was clipped by 6 bases and J by 5 bases, with 14 bases between them. CDR3 length: 13 amino acids. Recruitment covered some 25 US areas and drew participants whose ages spanned about 18 to 90 years. The sequencing sample was made of PBMCs or T cells enriched from blood (not recorded which). V gene TRBV12-5 combines with J gene TRBJ2-7, with a weak D call TRBD1 (5 bases). The TCR sequence derives from a man younger than 40 with acute COVID-19. DNA for the CDR3: TGTGCTAGTGGGACAGAGCGTAACCACGAGCAGTACTTC. The encoded protein is CASGTERNHEQYF. Supplemented by reference TRBV12-5 and TRBJ2-7, the full variable domain reads DARVTQTPRHKVTEMGQEVTMRCQPILGHNTVFWYRQTMMQGLELLAYFRNRAPLDDSGMPKDRFSAEMPDATLATLKIQPSEPRDSAVYFCASGTERNHEQYFGPGTRLTVT.